Shown below are 17 T cell receptor beta chains from a single sample sequenced in a study of blood T cell repertoires in COVID-19. The protocol was immunoSEQ multiplex PCR, while the TCRdb copy is restricted to in-frame clones and leaves out a portion. The data show about 490,000 clones, 70% to 90% seen once. The specimen sequenced was peripheral blood. Receptors were obtained from a human donor in a cohort sampled during active COVID-19.

This chain connects TRBV6-5 to TRBJ1-4, with D tentatively TRBD1 (6 bases). This CDR3 comprises 14 residues. Germline V CDR1 and CDR2: MNHEY, SVGAGI. V was cut by 6 bases and J by 5 bases, with 13 bases left in between. The DNA for the CDR3 is TGTGCCAGCAGCTATCGGGGGGGCAATGAAAAACTGTTTTTT. Its protein is CASSYRGGNEKLFF.

This clone came up once. The genes are TRBV2 and TRBJ1-2; TRBD1 matches at 7 bases. The CDR3 totals 15 residues. The J segment lost 4 bases and the V segment lost 1 base, leaving 6 bases of the junction unmatched. Germline V lookup: CDR1 SNHLY, CDR2 FYNNEI. The CDR3 DNA reads as TGTGCCAGCAGTGAAGGGCAGGGGGAGAGCTATGGCTACACCTTC. Translating it yields CASSEGQGESYGYTF.

V gene TRBV2 combines with J gene TRBJ2-2; 8 bases map to TRBD1. This CDR3 contains 14 residues. J gave up 5 bases and V 5 bases, and 4 bases lay outside the gene matches. Germline V gene lookup returns CDR1 SNHLY and CDR2 FYNNEI. The CDR3 loop is CASSNRGETGELFF. For the CDR3, the DNA is TGTGCCAGCAGTAACAGGGGGGAGACCGGGGAGCTGTTTTTT.

DNA for the CDR3: TGTGCCTGGAGCCAGAATAATTCACCCCTCCACTTT. Amino acid sequence: CAWSQNNSPLHF. The rearrangement links TRBV30 to TRBJ1-6, with unresolved D. Trimming took off 3 bases at V and 5 bases at J, with 5 bases between the two ends. The germline V gene has CDR1 GTSNPN and CDR2 SVGIG (reference sequence). The CDR3 consists of 12 residues.

The chain's CDR3 is CASSVRTDTYEQYF. The CDR3, as DNA: TGCGCCAGCAGCGTACGGACAGACACCTACGAGCAGTACTTC. The chain carries TRBV4-1 and TRBJ2-7, with D perhaps matching TRBD1 (6 bases). Per germline, CDR1 MGHRA and CDR2 YSYEKL. The CDR3 has 14 amino acids. V lost 5 bases, J lost 2 bases, and 13 bases lay in between.

V and J are TRBV6-8 and TRBJ2-5, with TRBD2 matching 14 bases. CDR3 length: 19 residues. CDR1 is MNHGY and CDR2 is SAAAGT in the germline V gene. J lost 7 bases, V lost 4 bases, and 17 bases had no gene match. CDR3 residues: CASSFSGTSGGNQEGTQYF. The DNA for the CDR3 is TGTGCCAGCAGTTTTTCCGGGACTAGCGGGGGCAACCAAGAGGGGACCCAGTACTTC.

The CDR3 protein is CASSPEDRRQETQYF. The CDR3 DNA sequence: TGTGCCAGCTCACCTGAGGACAGGCGGCAAGAGACCCAGTACTTC. The chain links TRBV18 to TRBJ2-5, with 7 positions matching TRBD1. The CDR3 runs to 15 residues. Germline CDR1 reads KGHSH; CDR2 reads LQKENI. The trim removed 3 bases at V and 2 bases at J, leaving 6 bases unmatched. Filled out from reference TRBV18 and TRBJ2-5, the complete variable domain reads NAGVMQNPRHLVRRRGQEARLRCSPMKGHSHVYWYRQLPEEGLKFMVYLQKENIIDESGMPKERFSAEFPKEGPSILRIQQVVRGDSAAYFCASSPEDRRQETQYFGPGTRLLVL.

The count of this clone is one. For the CDR3, the DNA is TGCGCCAGCAGCCAAGATACTAGCGGGAGAGCAGATACGCAGTATTTT. It translates to CASSQDTSGRADTQYF. V usage is TRBV4-1 and J usage is TRBJ2-3; TRBD2 agrees at 11 bases. After removal of 0 bases from V and 4 bases from J, the junction contained 3 bases not matched to a gene. Germline assignment: CDR1 MGHRA and CDR2 YSYEKL. This CDR3 contains 16 residues.

This chain uses TRBV19 with TRBJ1-2; 7 bases line up with TRBD1. V was pared by 3 bases and J by 6 bases, with 4 bases of the junction left unmatched. The CDR3 loop spans 13 amino acids. Germline CDR1 and CDR2: LNHDA and SQIVND (reference sequence). The CDR3 protein is CASSIVRGNGYTF. DNA for the CDR3: TGTGCCAGTAGTATCGTCAGGGGGAATGGCTACACCTTC.

This chain connects TRBV19 to TRBJ1-5, with D possibly matching TRBD1 (5 bases). CDR1 is LNHDA, CDR2 SQIVND, per germline (reference sequence). The CDR3 consists of 14 residues. V lost 10 bases and J lost 0, with 13 bases in between. The CDR3 sequence is CATARDSSNQPQHF. The CDR3 DNA reads as TGTGCCACCGCCCGGGACTCTAGCAATCAGCCCCAGCATTTT.

The sample holds one count of this clone. This sequence joins TRBV9 and TRBJ1-6, with D uncertain. CDR3 length equals 13 residues. The ends were cut back, 0 bases at V and 8 bases at J, with 6 bases in the middle. CDR1 is SGDLS, CDR2 YYNGEE, per germline. The CDR3: CASSVATDSPLHF. As DNA, the CDR3 is TGTGCCAGCAGCGTAGCTACGGATTCACCCCTCCACTTT.

This chain connects TRBV7-8 to TRBJ1-1; unclear D gene. The CDR3 is 13 amino acids. The germline V and J ends were trimmed by 7 bases and 0 bases, with 9 bases remaining between them. CDR1 SGHVS and CDR2 FQNEAQ come from the germline V gene. CDR3 sequence (DNA): TGTGCCAGCACACACCGCTTGAACACTGAAGCTTTCTTT. It codes for CASTHRLNTEAFF.

The chain combines TRBV6-5 with TRBJ1-2; 9 positions match TRBD1. This CDR3 has 16 residues. Looked up from germline, CDR1 is MNHEY and CDR2 is SVGAGI. V shed 4 bases, J shed 2 bases, and the junction held 8 bases outside the gene matches. The CDR3 DNA sequence: TGTGCCAGCAGTTCCTGGACAGGGGATTTAAACTATGGCTACACCTTC. The encoded protein is CASSSWTGDLNYGYTF.

This chain uses TRBV19 with TRBJ2-2, with 9 bases aligning to TRBD2. J gave up 2 bases and V 4 bases, and 8 bases lay outside the gene matches. The germline V gene has CDR1 LNHDA and CDR2 SQIVND (reference sequence). The length of the CDR3 is 17 residues. The CDR3 here is CASSSSSGSYNTGELFF. CDR3 coding DNA: TGTGCCAGTAGTAGTAGTAGCGGGAGCTATAACACCGGGGAGCTGTTTTTT.

The J gene is TRBJ2-3, the V gene TRBV5-4; TRBD2 matches 7 bases. The junction had 10 bases not matched to a gene; V was cut back by 4 bases and J by 5 bases. The CDR3 totals 15 residues. Germline CDR1 and CDR2: SGHNT and YYREEE (reference sequence). This chain's CDR3 is CASSHLGGLEDTQYF. CDR3 DNA sequence: TGTGCCAGCAGCCACCTGGGGGGGTTGGAAGATACGCAGTATTTT. Drawing the rest from reference TRBV5-4 and TRBJ2-3, the complete variable domain is ETGVTQSPTHLIKTRGQQVTLRCSSQSGHNTVSWYQQALGQGPQFIFQYYREEENGRGNFPPRFSGLQFPNYSSELNVNALELDDSALYLCASSHLGGLEDTQYFGPGTRLTVL.

V and J are TRBV9 and TRBJ2-3; tentative D call: TRBD2 (6 bases). The CDR3 is made up of 17 amino acids. The germline gives CDR1 SGDLS, CDR2 YYNGEE. Between the trimmed V and J ends, which lost 4 bases and 0 bases, there was a span of 18 bases. CDR3 in amino acids: CASSTYSGSTSTDTQYF. The CDR3 nucleotides read TGTGCCAGCAGCACGTATAGCGGCTCCACTAGCACAGATACGCAGTATTTT.

The chain uses TRBV19 and TRBJ1-3; D might be TRBD1 (5 bases). Germline CDR1 LNHDA, CDR2 SQIVND (reference sequence). V lost 10 bases, J lost 1 base, and 14 bases lay in between. The CDR3 length is 14 residues. The CDR3 loop is CATKAGGSGNTIYF. The CDR3 nucleotides read TGTGCCACCAAGGCCGGGGGATCTGGAAACACCATATATTTT.